A single sample gave rise to the 8 T cell receptor beta chains below, sequenced in a study of blood T cell repertoires in COVID-19 (dated by TCRdb to 2018 to 2020). The library was produced with the immunoSEQ multiplex PCR assay. TCRdb holds this immuneACCESS table with in-frame rearrangements only. Some clones are missing; in checked studies, unresolved V genes explain under half, and the rest has no known cause. Within this sample are over 100,000 clones, with around three quarters of them counted one time only. The top ten clones comprise more than 4% of the sample. The sample consisted of peripheral blood. These receptors all stem from a human donor in a cohort sampled during active or convalescent COVID-19.

In its sample, this clone was seen a few times. V is TRBV6-5 and J is TRBJ2-7; 7 bases are a match to TRBD2. Germline CDR1 MNHEY, CDR2 SVGAGI. The CDR3 extends over 14 amino acids. V dropped 6 bases and J dropped 4; count of bases not matched to a gene: 9. The CDR3 protein is CASRPGTTTYEQYF. Written as DNA, the CDR3 is TGTGCCAGCAGGCCCGGGACTACGACATACGAGCAGTACTTC.

This CDR3 is CASSQRSGSVYRTDTQYF. CDR3 DNA: TGTGCCAGCAGCCAACGGAGCGGGAGTGTGTATAGAACAGATACGCAGTATTTT. This rearrangement joins TRBV14 to TRBJ2-3, with 8 nucleotides matching TRBD2. CDR3 size: 18 residues. J lost 3 bases, V lost 2 bases, and 13 bases had no gene match. Looked up from germline, CDR1 is SGHDN and CDR2 is FVKESK.

This clone was seen a few times. The chain is built from TRBV10-3 and TRBJ2-3; TRBD2 agrees at 7 bases. V gave up 2 bases and J gave up 2 bases; unmatched junction bases: 10. CDR1 ENHRY and CDR2 SYGVKD come from the germline V gene. The CDR3 length is 17 residues. CDR3 region: CAISEGGGPDHTDTQYF. In DNA form, the CDR3 reads TGTGCCATCAGTGAGGGGGGAGGGCCGGACCACACAGATACGCAGTATTTT.

J is TRBJ2-5 and V is TRBV11-3; D not resolved. Between the trimmed V and J ends, which lost 5 bases and 4 bases, there was a span of 11 bases. The CDR3 totals 13 residues. Looked up from germline, CDR1 is SGHNT and CDR2 is YENEEA. This chain's CDR3 is CASSPGSSETQYF. Here the CDR3 DNA reads TGTGCCAGCAGCCCCGGGTCCTCAGAGACCCAGTACTTC.

The chain recombines TRBV6-2 or TRBV6-3 with TRBJ2-7, with D unclear. Trimming removed 5 bases at V and 7 bases at J, with 12 bases between. Germline CDR1 reads MNHEY; CDR2 reads SVGEGT. The CDR3 has 12 amino acids. In nucleotides, the CDR3 is TGTGCCAGCAGTCCCCCCTTGTATGAGCAGTACTTC. Its protein is CASSPPLYEQYF.

The J gene is TRBJ1-5, the V gene TRBV2, with 10 bases lining up with TRBD1. The CDR3 extends over 15 amino acids. V was pared by 3 bases and J by 7 bases, with 6 bases of the junction left unmatched. CDR1 SNHLY and CDR2 FYNNEI come from the germline V gene. DNA for the CDR3: TGTGCCAGCAGTGAGTGGCGACAGGGGGCCCAGCCCCAGCATTTT. Protein: CASSEWRQGAQPQHF.

This rearrangement joins TRBV7-8 to TRBJ2-1; 7 bases line up with TRBD1. V shed 4 bases and J 7 bases; nucleotides not matched to a gene: 13. Germline-derived CDR1 and CDR2 are SGHVS and FQNEAQ. The CDR3 length is 16 residues. The CDR3 loop reads CASSSWTGFLSNEQFF. CDR3 DNA sequence: TGTGCCAGCAGCTCATGGACAGGATTCCTTTCAAATGAGCAGTTCTTC.

The genes are TRBV5-6 and TRBJ1-3; D gene ambiguous. Trimming pared 5 bases from V and 4 bases from J, leaving 10 bases between. The V gene's germline CDR1 is SGHDT and CDR2 YYEEEE. CDR3 length: 13 residues. The CDR3 here is CASSLSVGNTIYF. CDR3 in DNA: TGTGCCAGCAGTTTGTCGGTCGGAAACACCATATATTTT. Full variable domain (outside the CDR3, taken from reference TRBV5-6 and TRBJ1-3): DAGVTQSPTHLIKTRGQQVTLRCSPKSGHDTVSWYQQALGQGPQFIFQYYEEEERQRGNFPDRFSGHQFPNYSSELNVNALLLGDSALYLCASSLSVGNTIYFGEGSWLTVV.